Detailed here is one T cell receptor beta chain. Its antigen is not identified. CDR3 and TCR beta VDJ profiling relied on genomic DNA as the template. From the reads, TCRdb called clonotypes with MiXCR, one entry per CDR3 protein. The sample gives some 180,000 distinct CDR3 sequences, around 45% of which show up once; about 2.9% is in the top ten. The data were obtained in a study of CD8+CD57+ T cells in acquired aplastic anemia. Overall study context: Across the sorted CD4+ and CD8+ cells, DNA amounts averaged 3.2 ug. Healthy donors averaged around 10 million reads for CD4+ cells. Study observations and caveats: Around 30 sequences, all CD8+ CDR3, were shared between patients and controls.

V gave up 3 bases and J gave up 1 base; unmatched junction bases: 8. This CDR3 spans 16 amino acids. Germline loops: CDR1 SGHAT, CDR2 FQDESV (reference sequence). The chain carries TRBV11-1 and TRBJ1-2; 7 bases align to TRBD1. This clonotype originated in a human donor in good health. The sample was sorted CD4+, CD8+, or CD8+CD57+ T cells (not recorded which) from PBMCs. CDR3 in amino acids: CASSLTGQSINYGYTF. The CDR3 nucleotides read TGTGCCAGCAGCTTGACGGGACAGTCCATTAACTATGGCTACACCTTC. Full variable domain (outside the CDR3, taken from reference TRBV11-1 and TRBJ1-2): EAEVAQSPRYKITEKSQAVAFWCDPISGHATLYWYRQILGQGPELLVQFQDESVVDDSQLPKDRFSAERLKGVDSTLKIQPAELGDSAMYLCASSLTGQSINYGYTFGSGTRLTVV.